This T cell receptor beta chain derives from a study of blood T cells in healthy people across ages. Each of the donors had roughly 9.1 milliliters of peripheral blood drawn into EDTA-treated Vacutainer tubes. Alongside a J-beta primer mix, a sample-barcoded 5' primer served in a second PCR lasting roughly 7 to 11 cycles. Every cDNA was tagged by a template-switch adaptor with 12 random nucleotides. A single record per CDR3 protein comes from TCRdb applying MiXCR to the 5' RACE reads. The table has over a million distinct CDR3 sequences, under 55% seen once; the top ten hold around 4%. V lost 5 bases, J lost 1 base, and 13 bases lay in between. This CDR3 comprises 14 residues. The V gene's germline CDR1 is DFQATT and CDR2 SNEGSKA (reference sequence). Study results and caveats: Older individuals had lower TCR beta diversity per million T cells (the decline was roughly linear).

Remarks on this clonotype: The antigen is unknown. Possible read error: a much larger clone is one base away.

The material sequenced was blood. The TCR sequence derives from a young woman in good health. The chain employs TRBV20-1 and TRBJ2-3; perhaps TRBD1 as D (6 bases). CDR3 DNA sequence: TGCAGTGCTGAACAGGGCAGTGGCACAGATACGCAGTATTTT. Translated, it gives CSAEQGSGTDTQYF.